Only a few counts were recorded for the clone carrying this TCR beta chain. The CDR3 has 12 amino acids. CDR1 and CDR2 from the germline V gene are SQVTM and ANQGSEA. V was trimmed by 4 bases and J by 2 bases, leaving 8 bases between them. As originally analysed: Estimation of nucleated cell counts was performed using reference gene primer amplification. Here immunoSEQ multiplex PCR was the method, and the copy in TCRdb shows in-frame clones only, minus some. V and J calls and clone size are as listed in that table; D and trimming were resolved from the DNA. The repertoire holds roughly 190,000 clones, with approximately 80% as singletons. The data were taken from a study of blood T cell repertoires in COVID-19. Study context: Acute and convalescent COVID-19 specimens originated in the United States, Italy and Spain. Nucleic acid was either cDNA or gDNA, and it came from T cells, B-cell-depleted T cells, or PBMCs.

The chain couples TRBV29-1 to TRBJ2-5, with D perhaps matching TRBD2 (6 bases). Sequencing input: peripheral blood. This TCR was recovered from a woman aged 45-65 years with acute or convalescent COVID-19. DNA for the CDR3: TGCAGCGTTGGTGGGGGGCAAGAGACCCAGTACTTC. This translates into CSVGGGQETQYF.